A single sample gave rise to the 30 T cell receptor beta chains below, sequenced in a study of shared clonotypes between healthy human individuals (dated by TCRdb to about 2020). For the CD8 naive samples, CD45RO-negative cells were positively selected for CCR7, yielding a CD45RA+CCR7+ population from which TemRA cells were excluded. The library was generated by the immunoSEQ multiplex PCR assay. This is the immuneACCESS table as TCRdb keeps it, with only in-frame sequences that have V and J called. A part of the clones is gone; compared with another copy, unresolved V genes explain less than half, and the rest is unexplained. This sample lists 600,000 or so clones; about 95% were detected once. Together, the top ten hold approximately 0.12% of the sample. Sequencing was performed on naive CD8+ T cells sorted from blood. The meaning of the sample's cell subset or site label: CD45RA+CCR7+. These receptors were taken from a woman in her thirties in good health.

This sequence joins TRBV27 and TRBJ2-2; D perhaps matches TRBD1 (6 bases). The germline gives CDR1 MNHEY, CDR2 SMNVEV (reference sequence). The CDR3 loop spans 15 amino acids. The V end was cut by 5 bases, the J end by 7 bases, with 17 bases between. CDR3 nucleotide sequence: TGTGCCAGCAGTCCGGATCAGGGGCAAGGCGGGGAGCTGTTTTTT. Amino acids: CASSPDQGQGGELFF.

V usage is TRBV15 and J usage is TRBJ1-3; a weak D match, TRBD1 (5 bases). The CDR3 covers 13 residues. V was trimmed by 8 bases and J by 2 bases, leaving 10 bases between them. The germline V gene encodes CDR1 LNHNV and CDR2 YYDKDF (reference sequence). The DNA for the CDR3 is TGTGCCACCCGCCAGGGCCCTGGAAACACCATATATTTT. This sequence encodes CATRQGPGNTIYF.

The CDR3 sequence: CASSQEGGPYEQYF. The DNA of the CDR3 is TGCGCCAGCAGCCAAGAAGGAGGCCCCTACGAGCAGTACTTC. The J gene is TRBJ2-7, the V gene TRBV4-1; a possible D gene is TRBD2 (5 bases). The CDR3 contains 14 residues. CDR1 MGHRA and CDR2 YSYEKL come from the germline V gene. Trimming cost V 0 bases and J 2 bases, with 8 bases left between them.

The chain uses TRBV7-9 and TRBJ2-2; no firm D call. This CDR3 comprises 14 residues. Germline CDR1 reads SEHNR; CDR2 reads FQNEAQ (reference sequence). The V end was cut by 9 bases, the J end by 0 bases, with 11 bases between. The CDR3 spells CASTAIANTGELFF. The CDR3 DNA reads as TGTGCCAGTACAGCTATCGCGAACACCGGGGAGCTGTTTTTT.

The J gene is TRBJ2-5, the V gene TRBV7-3; 9 bases are a match to TRBD1. The CDR3 sequence is 14 residues long. Germline CDR1 and CDR2: SGHTA and FQGTGA. Trimming took 5 bases from V and 3 from J; bases not matched to a gene: 4. The CDR3 DNA follows: TGTGCCAGCAGCACGCGACAGGGGGAAGAGACCCAGTACTTC. Protein: CASSTRQGEETQYF.

This clone was found once. The chain is built from TRBV4-1 and TRBJ1-1; the D gene is possibly TRBD1 (5 bases). The length of the CDR3 is 14 residues. Germline CDR1 reads MGHRA; CDR2 reads YSYEKL. Trimming stripped 3 bases from V and 4 bases from J, with 12 bases between. CDR3 nucleotides: TGCGCCAGCAGCCACACCGGGGGGGTCACTGAAGCTTTCTTT. It is translated as CASSHTGGVTEAFF.

The chain couples TRBV28 to TRBJ1-1; unclear D gene. Germline CDR1 is MDHEN and CDR2 is SYDVKM. Between the trimmed V and J ends, which lost 3 bases and 3 bases, there was a span of 8 bases. The CDR3 has 13 amino acids. CDR3 in amino acids: CASSFTADTEAFF. For the CDR3, the DNA is TGTGCCAGCAGTTTTACCGCGGACACTGAAGCTTTCTTT.

This clone was found once. The V and J genes are TRBV14 and TRBJ2-5; D gene ambiguous. The ends were cut back, 1 base at V and 2 bases at J, with 17 bases in the middle. The CDR3 sequence is 17 residues long. The germline V gene encodes CDR1 SGHDN and CDR2 FVKESK. The CDR3 protein is CASSQVRRESKQETQYF. The CDR3 DNA sequence: TGTGCCAGCAGCCAAGTTCGGAGAGAAAGTAAGCAAGAGACCCAGTACTTC.

The J gene is TRBJ2-5, the V gene TRBV5-1, with D perhaps matching TRBD2 (6 bases). The J call is uncertain, as TRBJ2-7 better fits the DNA end. Germline CDR1 SGHRS, CDR2 YFSETQ. This CDR3 region has 14 residues. The CDR3 is CASSSGWGDYEQYF. CDR3 nucleotide sequence: TGCGCCAGCAGCTCAGGTTGGGGGGACTACGAGCAGTACTTC.

The chain uses TRBV4-2 and TRBJ2-1; D is ambiguous. V dropped 1 base and J dropped 9 bases, with 4 bases sitting between them. Germline values: CDR1 LGHNA, CDR2 YNFKEQ. The CDR3 totals 11 residues. The CDR3 DNA reads TGTGCCAGCAGCCAAGGCGGTGAGCAGTTCTTC. It is translated as CASSQGGEQFF.

The chain employs TRBV7-8 and TRBJ2-1; 10 positions match TRBD2. This CDR3 has 14 amino acids. Unmatched junction bases numbered 8, after V lost 6 bases and J lost 9 bases. The germline V gene encodes CDR1 SGHVS and CDR2 FQNEAQ. CDR3: CASSPQREGREQFF. Here the CDR3 DNA reads TGTGCCAGCAGTCCTCAGCGGGAGGGCCGTGAGCAGTTCTTC.

The gene calls are TRBV6-1 and TRBJ1-1; perhaps TRBD1 as D (6 bases). The CDR3 is 14 amino acids. Deletions cut 7 bases from V and 1 base from J, with 13 bases between. In germline, CDR1 is MNHNS, CDR2 SASEGT. CDR3 sequence reads: CASKGEGQNTEAFF. In DNA form, the CDR3 reads TGTGCCAGCAAGGGAGAGGGACAGAACACTGAAGCTTTCTTT.

This rearrangement joins TRBV25-1 to TRBJ2-1; the D gene is possibly TRBD2 (6 bases). The CDR3 runs to 14 residues. The germline V gene encodes CDR1 MGHDK and CDR2 SYGVNS. Trimming left V 5 bases short and J 6 bases short, with 14 bases between. CDR3 nucleotides: TGTGCCAGCAGTTGGGCCTTGGAGGGCAATGAGCAGTTCTTC. Its protein is CASSWALEGNEQFF. The full variable domain, with the rest looked up from reference TRBV25-1 and TRBJ2-1, is EADIYQTPRYLVIGTGKKITLECSQTMGHDKMYWYQQDPGMELHLIHYSYGVNSTEKGDLSSESTVSRIRTEHFPLTLESARPSHTSQYLCASSWALEGNEQFFGPGTRLTVL.

This clone was detected once. The identical CDR3 is also encoded by other nucleotide sequences in the sample. The chain carries TRBV13 and TRBJ2-3; 10 bases fit TRBD2. The V and J ends lost 2 bases and 2 bases, in that order; junction bases with no gene match: 1. The CDR3 has 15 amino acids. In germline, CDR1 is PRHDT, CDR2 FYEKMQ (reference sequence). The CDR3 loop is CASSLTSGITDTQYF. CDR3 coding DNA: TGTGCCAGCAGCTTAACTAGCGGGATCACAGATACGCAGTATTTT.

V gene TRBV5-6 combines with J gene TRBJ1-2; D gene unclear. The CDR3 spans 14 residues. CDR1 is SGHDT, CDR2 YYEEEE, per germline. V lost 6 bases, J lost 2 bases, and 14 bases lay in between. The CDR3 nucleotides are TGTGCCAGCACCCTAGAGTACACCAACTATGGCTACACCTTC. Its translation is CASTLEYTNYGYTF.

This clone has a handful of counts. The V and J genes are TRBV1 and TRBJ1-1; TRBD1 is taken as the D call from the table, unchecked against the DNA. TRBV1 is listed as a pseudogene. The CDR3 sequence is 14 residues long. The CDR3 DNA is TGCACCAGCAGCCAATCGGACAGGGACACTGAAGCTTTCTTT. Protein product: CTSSQSDRDTEAFF.

The chain carries TRBV5-6 and TRBJ2-5, with 8 bases fitting TRBD2. Unmatched junction bases numbered 7, after V lost 5 bases and J lost 1 base. Germline V gene sequence: CDR1 SGHDT, CDR2 YYEEEE. This CDR3 has 15 amino acids. The CDR3 region has the DNA TGTGCCAGCAGACCAAGCGGGAGCGTCCAAGAGACCCAGTACTTC. Its protein is CASRPSGSVQETQYF.

The rearrangement uses TRBV19 and TRBJ2-5; 8 nucleotides align to TRBD1. Judging by the DNA end, TRBJ2-7 fits better; the J call may be wrong. Germline V lookup: CDR1 LNHDA, CDR2 SQIVND (reference sequence). The CDR3 has 14 amino acids. In DNA form, the CDR3 reads TGTGCCAGTAGTATAGATCGGGACAGGTACGAGCAGTACTTC. The encoded protein is CASSIDRDRYEQYF.

The V and J genes are TRBV28 and TRBJ1-1; unclear D gene. CDR3 length: 14 amino acids. The ends were cut back, 6 bases at V and 0 bases at J, with 11 bases in the middle. The germline V gene has CDR1 MDHEN and CDR2 SYDVKM. CDR3 bases: TGTGCCAGCAGACCTCAGGCCCTGAACACTGAAGCTTTCTTT. It specifies CASRPQALNTEAFF. The full variable domain, rest sourced from reference TRBV28 and TRBJ1-1, is DVKVTQSSRYLVKRTGEKVFLECVQDMDHENMFWYRQDPGLGLRLIYFSYDVKMKEKGDIPEGYSVSREKKERFSLILESASTNQTSMYLCASRPQALNTEAFFGQGTRLTVV.

V usage is TRBV19 and J usage is TRBJ2-2; D unclear. The germline gives CDR1 LNHDA, CDR2 SQIVND (reference sequence). V dropped 9 bases and J dropped 9 bases, with 11 bases sitting between them. CDR3 length equals 11 residues. The CDR3: CASWAEWELFF. The CDR3 coding sequence is TGTGCCAGCTGGGCTGAGTGGGAGCTGTTTTTT.

V is TRBV6-1 and J is TRBJ2-7, with 10 nucleotides matching TRBD2. This CDR3 contains 15 residues. The trim removed 7 bases at V and 4 bases at J, leaving 10 bases unmatched. Germline assignment: CDR1 MNHNS and CDR2 SASEGT. The CDR3 nucleotides read TGTGCCAGCACTAACCCGGGACTAGCGTCATACGAGCAGTACTTC. This translates into CASTNPGLASYEQYF.

This chain links TRBV23-1 with TRBJ2-2, with TRBD1 matching over 8 bases. TRBV23-1 is given ORF status, its function remaining uncertain. This CDR3 is built from 17 residues. V gave up 3 bases and J gave up 1 base; unmatched junction bases: 7. CDR3 sequence (DNA): TGCGCCAGCAGTCATATCCTAGGACAGGGGAACACCGGGGAGCTGTTTTTT. Translated: CASSHILGQGNTGELFF.

This sequence joins TRBV28 and TRBJ1-1; D might be TRBD1 (6 bases). Germline V lookup: CDR1 MDHEN, CDR2 SYDVKM. The ends were cut back, 5 bases at V and 1 base at J, with 17 bases in the middle. This CDR3 has 16 residues. This CDR3 is CASSLGTFTRNTEAFF. The CDR3 DNA follows: TGTGCCAGCAGTCTTGGGACATTTACAAGGAACACTGAAGCTTTCTTT.

The V and J genes are TRBV10-2 and TRBJ2-5; D gene uncertain. The end of the DNA aligns better with TRBJ2-7, so the J call may be wrong. The CDR3 runs to 11 residues. Germline V lookup: CDR1 WSHSY, CDR2 SAAADI. CDR3 loop: CATSPSYEQYF. The CDR3 DNA reads as TGCGCCACGAGCCCTAGTTACGAGCAGTACTTC.

The chain carries TRBV2 and TRBJ1-2; D is possibly TRBD1 (5 bases). In germline, CDR1 is SNHLY, CDR2 FYNNEI. Trimming removed 11 bases at V and 2 bases at J, with 15 bases between. CDR3 length: 13 residues. CDR3 protein: CAGVLTENYGYTF. The DNA for the CDR3 is TGTGCCGGAGTATTGACAGAAAACTATGGCTACACCTTC. The full variable domain, in which reference TRBV2 and TRBJ1-2 provide the parts outside the CDR3, is EPEVTQTPSHQVTQMGQEVILRCVPISNHLYFYWYRQILGQKVEFLVSFYNNEISEKSEIFDDQFSVERPDGSNFTLKIRSTKLEDSAMYFCAGVLTENYGYTFGSGTRLTVV.

The count of this clone is one. This chain joins TRBV2 and TRBJ2-5, with 10 bases that match TRBD2. The CDR3 contains 16 residues. Germline V CDR1 and CDR2: SNHLY, FYNNEI. Germline trimming cut 6 bases from V and 4 bases from J; bases unmatched to any gene: 11. In DNA, the CDR3 is TGTGCCAGCAGCCCCGCGACTAGCGGGTTCGGAGAGACCCAGTACTTC. It yields the protein CASSPATSGFGETQYF.

The chain employs TRBV13 and TRBJ1-3; the D is unclear. CDR1 PRHDT and CDR2 FYEKMQ come from the germline V gene (reference sequence). The CDR3 runs to 11 residues. V shed 6 bases and J shed 9 bases, with 9 bases lying between them. The CDR3 region has the DNA TGTGCCAGCAGTGAATTATTCACCATATATTTT. It specifies CASSELFTIYF.

CDR3 in DNA: TGCGCCAGCAGCCAAGTTCCGGATGACAATGAGCAGTTCTTC. As protein: CASSQVPDDNEQFF. The J gene is TRBJ2-1, the V gene TRBV4-1; D is unclear. Looked up from germline, CDR1 is MGHRA and CDR2 is YSYEKL. The V and J ends lost 1 base and 5 bases respectively, with 9 bases between them. There are 14 residues in the CDR3.

The chain employs TRBV29-1 and TRBJ2-2; 10 positions agree with TRBD1. V dropped 3 bases and J dropped 7; count of bases not matched to a gene: 5. The CDR3 has 14 amino acids. The germline V gene has CDR1 SQVTM and CDR2 ANQGSEA. The CDR3 reads CSVDEGQGFGELFF. CDR3 nucleotides: TGCAGCGTTGATGAGGGACAGGGGTTCGGGGAGCTGTTTTTT.

V usage is TRBV11-2 and J usage is TRBJ2-5; maybe TRBD1 (6 bases). TRBJ2-7 matches the DNA end more closely, so the J call is doubtful. This CDR3 region has 13 residues. CDR1 and CDR2 (germline): SGHAT, FQNNGV. The CDR3 protein is CATEGESSYEQYF. The CDR3 coding sequence is TGTGCCACCGAGGGGGAAAGCTCCTACGAGCAGTACTTC.